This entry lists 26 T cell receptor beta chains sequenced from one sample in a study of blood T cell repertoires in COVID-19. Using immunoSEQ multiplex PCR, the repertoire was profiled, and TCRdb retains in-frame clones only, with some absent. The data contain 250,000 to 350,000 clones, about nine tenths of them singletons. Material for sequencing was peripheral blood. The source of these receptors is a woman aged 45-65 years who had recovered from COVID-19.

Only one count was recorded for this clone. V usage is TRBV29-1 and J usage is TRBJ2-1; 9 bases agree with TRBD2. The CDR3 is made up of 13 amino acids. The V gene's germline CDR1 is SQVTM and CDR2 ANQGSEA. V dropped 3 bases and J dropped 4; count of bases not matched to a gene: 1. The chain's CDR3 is CSVELAGYNEQFF. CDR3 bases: TGCAGCGTTGAGCTAGCGGGATACAATGAGCAGTTCTTC.

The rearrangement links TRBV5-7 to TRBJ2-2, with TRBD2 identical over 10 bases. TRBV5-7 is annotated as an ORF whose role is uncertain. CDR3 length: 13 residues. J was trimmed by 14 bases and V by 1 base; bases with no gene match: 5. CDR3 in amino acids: CASSLLGLAVLFF. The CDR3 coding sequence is TGTGCCAGCAGCTTGCTAGGACTAGCGGTCCTGTTTTTT.

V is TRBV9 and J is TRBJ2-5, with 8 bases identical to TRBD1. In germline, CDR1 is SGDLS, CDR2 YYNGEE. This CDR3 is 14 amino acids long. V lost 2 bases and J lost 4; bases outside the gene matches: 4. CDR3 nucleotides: TGTGCCAGCAGCGTGAGTGGACAGGGAGAGACCCAGTACTTC. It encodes CASSVSGQGETQYF.

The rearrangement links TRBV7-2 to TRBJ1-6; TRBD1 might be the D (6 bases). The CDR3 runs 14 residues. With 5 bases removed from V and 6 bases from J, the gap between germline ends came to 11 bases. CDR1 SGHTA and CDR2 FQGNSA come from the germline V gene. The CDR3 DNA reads TGTGCCAGCAGCGATCAGGGGTTTAATTCACCCCTCCACTTT. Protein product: CASSDQGFNSPLHF.

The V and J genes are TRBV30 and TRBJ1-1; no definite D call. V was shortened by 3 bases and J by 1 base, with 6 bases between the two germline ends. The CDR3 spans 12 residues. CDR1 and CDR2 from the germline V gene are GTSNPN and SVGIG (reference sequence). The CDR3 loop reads CAWRRPNTEAFF. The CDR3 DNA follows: TGTGCCTGGAGGAGGCCGAACACTGAAGCTTTCTTT. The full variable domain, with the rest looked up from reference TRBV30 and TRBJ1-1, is SQTIHQWPATLVQPVGSPLSLECTVEGTSNPNLYWYRQAAGRGLQLLFYSVGIGQISSEVPQNLSASRPQDRQFILSSKKLLLSDSGFYLCAWRRPNTEAFFGQGTRLTVV.

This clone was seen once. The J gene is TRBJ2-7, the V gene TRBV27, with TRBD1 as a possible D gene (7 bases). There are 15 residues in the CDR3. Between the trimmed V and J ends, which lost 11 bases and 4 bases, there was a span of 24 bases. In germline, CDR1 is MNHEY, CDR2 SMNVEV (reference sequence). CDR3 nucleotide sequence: TGTGCCTGCGAGGGGGCAGGGGAGGATGGATACGAGCAGTACTTC. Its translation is CACEGAGEDGYEQYF.

CDR3 sequence reads: CASRSEHYGYTF. In nucleotides, the CDR3 is TGCGCCAGCAGGTCGGAGCACTATGGCTACACCTTC. The gene calls are TRBV4-3 and TRBJ1-2; no firm D call. V lost 6 bases, J lost 3 bases, and 8 bases lay in between. The CDR3 runs 12 residues. The germline CDR1 and CDR2 sequences are LGHNA and YSLEER.

CDR3 DNA: TGTGCCAGCAGTGCAGGTCCCGGGGAGCTGTTTTTT. Its translation: CASSAGPGELFF. The chain is built from TRBV2 and TRBJ2-2, with D hard to call. This CDR3 has 12 residues. Trimming took off 4 bases at V and 6 bases at J, with 6 bases between the two ends. Germline CDR1 and CDR2: SNHLY and FYNNEI. Combining the CDR3 with reference TRBV2 and TRBJ2-2 gives the whole variable domain EPEVTQTPSHQVTQMGQEVILRCVPISNHLYFYWYRQILGQKVEFLVSFYNNEISEKSEIFDDQFSVERPDGSNFTLKIRSTKLEDSAMYFCASSAGPGELFFGEGSRLTVL.

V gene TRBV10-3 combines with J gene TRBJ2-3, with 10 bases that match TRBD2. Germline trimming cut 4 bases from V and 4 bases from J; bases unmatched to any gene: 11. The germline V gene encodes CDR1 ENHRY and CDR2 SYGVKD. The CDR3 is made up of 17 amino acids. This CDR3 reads CAISGIGLAVSPDTQYF. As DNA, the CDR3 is TGTGCCATCAGTGGGATCGGACTAGCGGTATCCCCAGATACGCAGTATTTT.

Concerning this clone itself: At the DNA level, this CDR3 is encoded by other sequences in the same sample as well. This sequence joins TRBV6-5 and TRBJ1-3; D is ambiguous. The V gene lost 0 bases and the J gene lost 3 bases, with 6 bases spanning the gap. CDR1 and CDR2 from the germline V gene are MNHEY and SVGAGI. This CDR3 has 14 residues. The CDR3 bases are TGTGCCAGCAGTTACTCTTCCCGTGGAAACACCATATATTTT. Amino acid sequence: CASSYSSRGNTIYF.

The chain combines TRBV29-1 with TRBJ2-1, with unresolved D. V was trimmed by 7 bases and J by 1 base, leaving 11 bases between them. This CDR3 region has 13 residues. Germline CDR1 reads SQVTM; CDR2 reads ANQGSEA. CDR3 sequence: CSGVPVSYNEQFF. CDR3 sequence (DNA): TGCAGCGGTGTTCCCGTATCCTACAATGAGCAGTTCTTC.

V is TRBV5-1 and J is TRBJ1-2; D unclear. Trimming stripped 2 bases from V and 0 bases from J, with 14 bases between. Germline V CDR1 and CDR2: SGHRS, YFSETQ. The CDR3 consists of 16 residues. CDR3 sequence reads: CASSLNAAASNYGYTF. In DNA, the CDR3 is TGCGCCAGCAGCTTAAACGCGGCAGCTTCTAACTATGGCTACACCTTC.

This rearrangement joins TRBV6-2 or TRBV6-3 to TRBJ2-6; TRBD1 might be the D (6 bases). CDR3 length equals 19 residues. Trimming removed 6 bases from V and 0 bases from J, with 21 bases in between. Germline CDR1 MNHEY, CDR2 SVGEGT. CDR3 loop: CASRPLRGQTLSGANVLTF. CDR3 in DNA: TGTGCCAGCAGACCTCTAAGAGGACAGACCCTCTCTGGGGCCAACGTCCTGACTTTC.

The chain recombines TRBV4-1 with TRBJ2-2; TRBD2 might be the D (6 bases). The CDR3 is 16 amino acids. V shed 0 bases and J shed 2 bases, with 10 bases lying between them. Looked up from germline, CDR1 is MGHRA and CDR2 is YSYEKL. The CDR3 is CASSQEAGSNTGELFF. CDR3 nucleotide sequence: TGCGCCAGCAGCCAAGAGGCGGGGAGCAACACCGGGGAGCTGTTTTTT.

In DNA, the CDR3 is TGCGCCACCCGAGTCGGAGGGAGCACAGATACGCAGTATTTT. This translates into CATRVGGSTDTQYF. The V gene is TRBV10-2, the J gene TRBJ2-3; TRBD2 might be the D (6 bases). This CDR3 is 14 amino acids long. Germline CDR1 is WSHSY and CDR2 is SAAADI. The germline V and J ends were trimmed by 10 bases and 0 bases, with 14 bases remaining between them.

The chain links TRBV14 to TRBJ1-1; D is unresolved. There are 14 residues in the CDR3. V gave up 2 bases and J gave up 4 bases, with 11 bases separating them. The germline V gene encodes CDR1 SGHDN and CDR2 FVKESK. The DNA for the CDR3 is TGTGCCAGCAGCCAATTCTCCGGGTTCACTGAAGCTTTCTTT. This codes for CASSQFSGFTEAFF.

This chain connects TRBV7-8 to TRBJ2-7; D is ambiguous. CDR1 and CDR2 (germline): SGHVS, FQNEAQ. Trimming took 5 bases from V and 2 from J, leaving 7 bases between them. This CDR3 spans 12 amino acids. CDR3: CASSPRTYEQYF. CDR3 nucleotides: TGTGCCAGCAGCCCTAGGACCTACGAGCAGTACTTC.

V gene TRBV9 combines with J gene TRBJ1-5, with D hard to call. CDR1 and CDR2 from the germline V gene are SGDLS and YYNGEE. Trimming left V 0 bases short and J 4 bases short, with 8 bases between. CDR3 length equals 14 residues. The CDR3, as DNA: TGTGCCAGCAGCGTAGCGGGTGAAAATCAGCCCCAGCATTTT. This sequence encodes CASSVAGENQPQHF.

CDR3 DNA sequence: TGTGCCAGCAGGGGCCCAGACCCTAACTATGGCTACACCTTC. Its translation: CASRGPDPNYGYTF. V gene TRBV6-4 combines with J gene TRBJ1-2; D is unclear. This CDR3 has 14 residues. The V end lost 6 bases, the J end lost 0 bases, and 11 bases lay between the germline ends. Germline V lookup: CDR1 MRHNA, CDR2 SNTAGT.

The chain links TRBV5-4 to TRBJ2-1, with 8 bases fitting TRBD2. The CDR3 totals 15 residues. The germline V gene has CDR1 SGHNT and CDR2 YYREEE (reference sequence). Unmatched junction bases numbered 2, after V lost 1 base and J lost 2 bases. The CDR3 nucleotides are TGTGCCAGCAGCTTGCCGGGGGGGGCCTACAATGAGCAGTTCTTC. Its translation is CASSLPGGAYNEQFF. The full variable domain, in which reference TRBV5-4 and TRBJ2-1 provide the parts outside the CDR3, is ETGVTQSPTHLIKTRGQQVTLRCSSQSGHNTVSWYQQALGQGPQFIFQYYREEENGRGNFPPRFSGLQFPNYSSELNVNALELDDSALYLCASSLPGGAYNEQFFGPGTRLTVL.

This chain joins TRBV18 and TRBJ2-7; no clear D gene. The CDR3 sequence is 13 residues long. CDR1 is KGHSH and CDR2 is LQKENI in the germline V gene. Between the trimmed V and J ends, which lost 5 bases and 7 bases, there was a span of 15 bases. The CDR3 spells CASSEDWLSEQYF. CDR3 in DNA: TGTGCCAGCTCAGAAGACTGGCTCTCGGAGCAGTACTTC.

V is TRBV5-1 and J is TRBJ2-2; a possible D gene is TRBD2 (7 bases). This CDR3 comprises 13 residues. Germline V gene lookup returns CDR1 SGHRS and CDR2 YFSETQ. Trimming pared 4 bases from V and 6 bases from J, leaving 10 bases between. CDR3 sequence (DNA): TGCGCCAGCAGCCCGGGGGGCTCCGGGGAGCTGTTTTTT. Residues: CASSPGGSGELFF. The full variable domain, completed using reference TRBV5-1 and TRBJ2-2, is KAGVTQTPRYLIKTRGQQVTLSCSPISGHRSVSWYQQTPGQGLQFLFEYFSETQRNKGNFPGRFSGRQFSNSRSEMNVSTLELGDSALYLCASSPGGSGELFFGEGSRLTVL.

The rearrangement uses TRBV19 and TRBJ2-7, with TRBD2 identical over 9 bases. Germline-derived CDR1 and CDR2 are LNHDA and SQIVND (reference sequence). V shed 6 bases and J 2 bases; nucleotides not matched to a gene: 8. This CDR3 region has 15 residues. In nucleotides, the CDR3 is TGTGCCAGTAGACCTAGCGGGATGGGGGCCTACGAGCAGTACTTC. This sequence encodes CASRPSGMGAYEQYF.

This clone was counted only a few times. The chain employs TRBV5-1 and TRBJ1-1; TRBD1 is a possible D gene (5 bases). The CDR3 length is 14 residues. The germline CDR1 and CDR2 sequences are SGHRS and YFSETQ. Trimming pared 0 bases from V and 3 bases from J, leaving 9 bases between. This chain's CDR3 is CASSLDSGHTEAFF. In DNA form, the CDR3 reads TGCGCCAGCAGCTTGGATTCAGGGCACACTGAAGCTTTCTTT.

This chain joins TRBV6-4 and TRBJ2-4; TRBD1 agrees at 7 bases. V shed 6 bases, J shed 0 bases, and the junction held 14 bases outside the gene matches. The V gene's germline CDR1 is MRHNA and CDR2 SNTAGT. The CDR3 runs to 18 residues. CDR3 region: CASRARDSKTLAKNIQYF. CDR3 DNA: TGTGCCAGCAGAGCCCGGGACAGTAAAACCCTAGCCAAAAACATTCAGTACTTC.

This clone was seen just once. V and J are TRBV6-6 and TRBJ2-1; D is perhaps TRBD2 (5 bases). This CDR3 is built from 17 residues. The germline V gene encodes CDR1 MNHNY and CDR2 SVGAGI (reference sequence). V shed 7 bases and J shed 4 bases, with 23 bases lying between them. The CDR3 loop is CASTRTRAGGEYNEQFF. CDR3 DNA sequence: TGTGCCAGCACTCGAACGAGGGCCGGCGGAGAGTACAATGAGCAGTTCTTC.